The clone carrying this T cell receptor (beta chain) has only a few counts. Its specificity is unknown. This specimen belongs to a study of identical twins. Each cDNA held unique molecular identifiers, and template switching gave it a universal primer site. MiXCR, run by TCRdb on the 5' RACE reads, gives a single entry per CDR3 protein. The repertoire holds fewer than 250,000 distinct CDR3 sequences, with around 10% as singletons. Study-level results: Zero-insertion results could be subject to partial confounding by invariant MAIT and iNKT cells.

This receptor was taken from a woman under 30 in good health. The sample was memory (CD45RO+) T cells sorted from blood.

CDR3 DNA: TGTGCCAGCAGTTATCGCAGGACAGGGTTCGATGAGCAGTTCTTC. As protein: CASSYRRTGFDEQFF. The chain carries TRBV6-5 and TRBJ2-1; 8 positions match TRBD1. V shed 3 bases, J shed 8 bases, and the junction held 9 bases outside the gene matches. The CDR3 contains 15 residues. Looked up from germline, CDR1 is MNHEY and CDR2 is SVGAGI.